This TCR beta chain was sequenced in a study of Ad26.COV2.S vaccination and SARS-CoV-2 variants (dated by TCRdb to 2020 to 2022). Notes on the research overall: Donors in the vaccine arm were drawn from COV1001, a multicentre, randomized, double-blind, placebo-controlled phase I-IIa trial testing Ad26.COV2.S in healthy adults. Ad26.COV2.S was administered intramuscularly at a dose of 5x10^10 or 1x10^11 viral particles, either as one shot or as two shots given 56 days apart. TCRbeta repertoire sequencing was used to assess the specificity and breadth of SARS-CoV-2-reactive T cell receptors after Ad26.COV2.S vaccination. The TCR-sequenced set comprised approximately 32 samples: some 19 Ad26.COV2.S vaccine recipients, 5 placebo recipients and 8 SARS-CoV-2 convalescent individuals. Trial participants were randomized into five groups of five: low-dose or high-dose Ad26.COV2.S given once or twice, or placebo on both occasions. Investigators remained blinded to trial group allocation during experiments and outcome assessment.

This clone showed up just a few times. Its binding antigen is unknown. There are no base qualities to consult, and no much larger clone falls within one base. The immunoSEQ Assay was used to sequence TCRbeta CDR3 regions. After extraction, genomic DNA underwent amplification by bias-controlled multiplex PCR, followed by high-throughput sequencing. The authors' pipeline ran thus. To quantify the absolute abundance of every unique TCRbeta CDR3 region, sequences were collapsed and filtered. T cell fraction was estimated by normalizing TCRbeta template counts to usable DNA, which was measured by amplifying reference genes present in all nucleated cells. Repertoire TCRs were annotated as SARS-CoV-2-specific when V gene, CDR3 amino acid sequence and J gene were exactly matched to a known reactive TCR set. The reference SARS-CoV-2 TCR set was obtained from MIRA and was filtered for enrichment in COVID-19-positive ImmuneCODE repertoires, whereby public or cross-reactive TCRs were removed. Based on the MIRA antigens, annotated TCRs were further analysed at the level of specific ORF or position within ORF. Breadth was defined as the number of annotated unique rearrangements divided by the total number of unique productive rearrangements, and depth was defined as the summed frequency of the annotated unique rearrangements. Two-sided Wilcoxon rank-sum tests were applied when comparing TCR breadth between groups. Imported from immuneACCESS, the table was reduced by TCRdb to in-frame sequences with V and J called. These copies leave out some clones; in studies compared against another copy, an unresolved V gene accounts for under half, and the cause of the remainder is not known. The V and J calls and the clone size are those of that table, but D and trimming were determined from the DNA. A total of roughly 700,000 clones appear in this sample, approximately 88% of them only once. Approximately 1.5% of the sample rests with the top ten.

Paper-wide results and their limitations: According to the authors, total T cell responses may have been underestimated by the TCR breadth and depth analyses. Comparing responses between vaccine doses or regimens was not something the study was powered to do. Compared with placebo recipients, Ad26.COV2.S recipients showed higher spike-specific TCR breadth (P = 0.0014). After vaccination, spike-specific CD8+ and CD4+ T cell responses were reported to show substantial breadth. Non-spike TCR breadth was comparable between vaccine and placebo recipients, consistent with the vaccine containing only spike.

Reading the label with the study, this specimen's treatment or condition is: 15 to 20 received Ad26.COV2.S at low or high dose, single or two shots; roughly 5 received placebo; per-sample allocation not given. Repertoires of vaccine and placebo recipients were sequenced from samples collected on day 63 after the first injection. Cohort 1b enrolled 20 to 30 adults aged 18-55 years at a single site in Boston, USA, between 29 July and 7 August 2020. Ad26.COV2.S consisted of a replication-incompetent adenovirus type 26 vector by which a prefusion-stabilized SARS-CoV-2 spike protein from the original Wuhan strain was expressed. Including cysteine and phenylalanine, the CDR3 has 12 amino acids. Only the CDR3 portion is preserved as DNA: 36 bases, with reading frame beginning at the first base. V and J lose 8 bases and 4 bases, and a span of 12 bases separates them. Looking up the germline V gene yields CDR1 MNHEY and CDR2 SVGAGI.

Sample: peripheral blood, taken in a trial of Ad26.COV2.S vaccine versus placebo. The TCR originated in a person between 18 and 65 years old who received the Ad26.COV2.S COVID-19 vaccine or a placebo. The sequence is built from TRBV6-5 and TRBJ2-7; the D segment may tentatively be TRBD1 or TRBD2, each giving 5 matched bases. The bases are TGTGCCAGCTCCGAGGGGTCATACGAGCAGTACTTC. The resulting protein is CASSEGSYEQYF.